This T cell receptor (beta chain) was sequenced during a study of T cells in Graves' hyperthyroidism and ophthalmopathy. Study-wide background: Peripheral blood sampling occurred at initial diagnosis, before any treatment.

Used for diagnoses were clinical symptoms, serum thyroxine and TRAb, thyroid ultrasound and orbital computed tomography. This clonotype was observed at least ten times. What it recognizes is unknown. Study-level points and caveats: Most thyroid clonotypes with frequency above 0.001 were detected in blood. Stable hyperthyroidism was separated from ophthalmopathy by a model based on 13 V-J features.

Regions amplified from RNA transcripts were the TCR beta CDR3 regions. The HTBI set primed first-round TCR CDR3 RT-PCR. TCRdb fed the multiplex PCR reads into MiXCR, producing one record per CDR3 protein. The data contain approximately 560,000 distinct CDR3 sequences, 15% to 18% of them singletons. The specimen sequenced was blood. The TCR originated in a woman under 40 with Graves' hyperthyroidism.

The CDR3 is CASSSELAGGDTQYF. The CDR3 DNA reads TGTGCCAGCAGCTCTGAGCTAGCGGGAGGTGATACGCAGTATTTT. J is TRBJ2-3 and V is TRBV5-6, with 11 positions matching TRBD2. Germline V lookup: CDR1 SGHDT, CDR2 YYEEEE. Losses at the gene ends were 3 bases for V and 6 bases for J; bases not matched to a gene: 6. The CDR3 sequence is 15 residues long.